A single sample is the source of the 19 T cell receptor beta chains below, sequenced in a study of follicular helper T cells after annual influenza vaccination. Time point described: 2014-2015 season, pre-vaccination. Generated by immunoSEQ multiplex PCR, the TCRdb table keeps only in-frame clones and is missing some. This sample yields 950 to 1,300 clones, of which around 76% are seen a single time; roughly 2.7% belongs to the top ten. Here the sequenced sample was CXCR5+ CD38+ circulating T follicular helper cells from blood, taken on the day of influenza vaccination. As to subset: circulating Tfh, non-naive CD4+CXCR5+PD-1+ (ICOS+CD38+ or ICOS-CD38-). Receptors originate from an adult who received the influenza vaccine.

The J gene is TRBJ1-4, the V gene TRBV19, with a tentative D call TRBD1 (5 bases). Germline CDR1 reads LNHDA; CDR2 reads SQIVND (reference sequence). The CDR3 extends over 15 amino acids. Trimming removed 7 bases from V and 3 bases from J, with 15 bases in between. Here the CDR3 reads CASNSPGTANEKLFF. The CDR3 coding sequence is TGTGCCAGTAATTCCCCCGGGACGGCTAATGAAAAACTGTTTTTT.

This chain joins TRBV11-2 and TRBJ2-3, with D maybe TRBD2 (6 bases). The CDR3 consists of 13 residues. V lost 0 bases, J lost 8 bases, and 9 bases lay in between. The V gene's germline CDR1 is SGHAT and CDR2 FQNNGV. Here the CDR3 reads CASSLDRGATQYF. Here the CDR3 DNA reads TGTGCCAGCAGCTTAGATCGCGGGGCTACGCAGTATTTT.

The chain recombines TRBV2 with TRBJ2-1, with 7 bases lining up with TRBD1. CDR3 length equals 13 residues. Unmatched junction bases numbered 5, after V lost 8 bases and J lost 4 bases. Germline CDR1 and CDR2: SNHLY and FYNNEI. CDR3 loop: CASRTGAYNEQFF. The CDR3 nucleotides read TGTGCCAGCCGAACAGGGGCTTACAATGAGCAGTTCTTC.

A word on this clone: One junction end disagrees with the germline gene, perhaps due to a read error. The chain carries TRBV7-9 and TRBJ2-3; weak D call: TRBD2 (7 bases). CDR1 SEHNR and CDR2 FQNEAQ come from the germline V gene (reference sequence). This CDR3 has 15 amino acids. The CDR3 sequence is CASTLLGGPSDTQYF. Written as DNA, the CDR3 is TGTGCCAGCACCTTACTCGGGGGGCCCTCAGATACGCAGTATTTT. Full variable domain (missing parts from reference TRBV7-9 and TRBJ2-3): DTGVSQNPRHKITKRGQNVTFRCDPISEHNRLYWYRQTLGQGPEFLTYFQNEAQLEKSRLLSDRFSAERPKGSFSTLEIQRTEQGDSAMYLCASTLLGGPSDTQYFGPGTRLTVL.

The rearrangement uses TRBV5-4 and TRBJ2-5; the D is unclear. The length of the CDR3 is 16 residues. Trimming pared 9 bases from V and 1 base from J, leaving 22 bases between. Per germline, CDR1 SGHNT and CDR2 YYREEE (reference sequence). CDR3 coding DNA: TGTGCCACCAAACAAAACTTAGAGTGGGCCCAAGAGACCCAGTACTTC. It specifies CATKQNLEWAQETQYF.

In its sample, this clone was seen once. This chain joins TRBV27 and TRBJ1-1, with 7 bases identical to TRBD1. V lost 11 bases to trimming and J lost 0 bases; unmatched junction nucleotides: 3. Germline V gene lookup returns CDR1 MNHEY and CDR2 SMNVEV (reference sequence). CDR3 size: 12 residues. The DNA of the CDR3 is TGTGCCCCTCAGGGGGTGAACACTGAAGCTTTCTTT. It yields the protein CAPQGVNTEAFF.

V is TRBV27 and J is TRBJ1-1; 7 bases match TRBD1. The germline V gene encodes CDR1 MNHEY and CDR2 SMNVEV (reference sequence). The CDR3 covers 15 residues. Trimming at V came to 5 bases and at J to 4 bases, leaving 10 bases not matched to a gene. CDR3 nucleotides: TGTGCCAGCAGTCGTACGACAGGGATGGGCACTGAAGCTTTCTTT. Translated: CASSRTTGMGTEAFF.

In DNA form, the CDR3 reads TGTGCCAGTAGTATAGCTCAGGCCATCAATCAGCCCCAGCATTTT. This gives the protein CASSIAQAINQPQHF. The rearrangement uses TRBV19 and TRBJ1-5; D is ambiguous. V shed 1 base and J shed 3 bases, with 10 bases lying between them. Germline V CDR1 and CDR2: LNHDA, SQIVND (reference sequence). The CDR3 contains 15 residues. Based on the CDR3 plus reference TRBV19 and TRBJ1-5, the full variable domain is DGGITQSPKYLFRKEGQNVTLSCEQNLNHDAMYWYRQDPGQGLRLIYYSQIVNDFQKGDIAEGYSVSREKKESFPLTVTSAQKNPTAFYLCASSIAQAINQPQHFGDGTRLSIL.

This rearrangement joins TRBV5-1 to TRBJ2-5; weak D call: TRBD2 (6 bases). The germline gives CDR1 SGHRS, CDR2 YFSETQ. Between the trimmed V and J ends, which lost 2 bases and 1 base, there was a span of 15 bases. The CDR3 runs to 16 residues. CDR3 DNA: TGCGCCAGCAGCTTAGGGCCCTCGGGGGTCCAAGAGACCCAGTACTTC. This gives the protein CASSLGPSGVQETQYF.

This chain uses TRBV7-2 with TRBJ2-5, with D perhaps matching TRBD2 (7 bases). Germline V gene lookup returns CDR1 SGHTA and CDR2 FQGNSA. This CDR3 is 14 amino acids long. V was pared by 1 base and J by 4 bases, with 10 bases between. The CDR3 nucleotides read TGTGCCAGCAGCTTAGGGGGGGGGCGAGAGACCCAGTACTTC. The encoded protein is CASSLGGGRETQYF.

J is TRBJ2-1 and V is TRBV11-3; D is uncertain. The CDR3 sequence is 13 residues long. Germline V gene lookup returns CDR1 SGHNT and CDR2 YENEEA. The V end was cut by 2 bases, the J end by 7 bases, with 9 bases between. The CDR3 sequence: CASSLNWENEQFF. DNA for the CDR3: TGTGCCAGCAGCTTAAATTGGGAAAATGAGCAGTTCTTC.

The chain is built from TRBV7-8 and TRBJ1-1; 7 bases match TRBD1. Germline V CDR1 and CDR2: SGHVS, FQNEAQ. The V and J ends lost 6 bases and 0 bases, in that order; junction bases with no gene match: 1. This CDR3 spans 13 amino acids. The CDR3 region has the DNA TGTGCCAGCAGGGGGACAGTGAACACTGAAGCTTTCTTT. It specifies CASRGTVNTEAFF.

V gene TRBV11-2 combines with J gene TRBJ2-7; 13 bases line up with TRBD2. Germline loops: CDR1 SGHAT, CDR2 FQNNGV. The CDR3 spans 17 residues. V shed 5 bases, J shed 0 bases, and the junction held 7 bases outside the gene matches. CDR3 loop: CASSPLRTSGSSYEQYF. CDR3 nucleotides: TGTGCCAGCAGCCCCTTAAGGACTAGCGGGAGCTCCTACGAGCAGTACTTC.

The gene calls are TRBV7-9 and TRBJ1-1; TRBD1 might be the D (5 bases). Trimming stripped 5 bases from V and 5 bases from J, with 15 bases between. The CDR3 consists of 14 residues. Germline V gives CDR1 SEHNR, CDR2 FQNEAQ (reference sequence). In DNA form, the CDR3 reads TGTGCCAGCAGCCAAAGGGGCGACATAACTGAAGCTTTCTTT. Translated, it gives CASSQRGDITEAFF.

This clone was seen only a few times. V gene TRBV5-1 combines with J gene TRBJ2-2; 9 nucleotides match TRBD1. Germline CDR1 reads SGHRS; CDR2 reads YFSETQ. V lost 4 bases to trimming and J lost 3 bases; unmatched junction nucleotides: 4. The length of the CDR3 is 15 residues. The CDR3 DNA reads as TGCGCCAGCAGCCGGGGGGACAGGGACACCGGGGAGCTGTTTTTT. Encoded protein: CASSRGDRDTGELFF.

The rearrangement links TRBV28 to TRBJ2-5; D remains ambiguous. CDR1 and CDR2 from the germline V gene are MDHEN and SYDVKM. Between the trimmed V and J ends, which lost 6 bases and 4 bases, there was a span of 15 bases. The CDR3 runs to 14 residues. CDR3 coding DNA: TGTGCCAGCAGACCAGACACGATGGGAGAGACCCAGTACTTC. Residues: CASRPDTMGETQYF.

V and J are TRBV9 and TRBJ2-1; D unclear. The germline CDR1 and CDR2 sequences are SGDLS and YYNGEE. Deletions cut 0 bases from V and 2 bases from J, with 3 bases between. This CDR3 contains 13 residues. The chain's CDR3 is CASSVATYNEQFF. In nucleotides, the CDR3 is TGTGCCAGCAGCGTAGCAACCTACAATGAGCAGTTCTTC.

The rearrangement uses TRBV15 and TRBJ2-1; D is perhaps TRBD1 or TRBD2 (5 bases each). The CDR3 sequence is 14 residues long. Germline CDR1 and CDR2: LNHNV and YYDKDF (reference sequence). V was trimmed by 3 bases and J by 7 bases, leaving 13 bases between them. The CDR3 is CATSRPGRRNEQFF. CDR3 DNA sequence: TGTGCCACCAGCAGGCCGGGACGCCGGAATGAGCAGTTCTTC.

The chain employs TRBV7-2 and TRBJ1-1, with D maybe TRBD1 (5 bases). Per the germline V gene, CDR1 is SGHTA and CDR2 is FQGNSA. The CDR3 totals 14 residues. The V gene lost 1 base and the J gene lost 5 bases, with 11 bases spanning the gap. CDR3 loop: CASSLGGMGTEAFF. The CDR3 bases are TGTGCCAGCAGCTTAGGGGGCATGGGGACTGAAGCTTTCTTT. Full variable domain (outside the CDR3, taken from reference TRBV7-2 and TRBJ1-1): GAGVSQSPSNKVTEKGKDVELRCDPISGHTALYWYRQSLGQGLEFLIYFQGNSAPDKSGLPSDRFSAERTGGSVSTLTIQRTQQEDSAVYLCASSLGGMGTEAFFGQGTRLTVV.